What follows are 22 T cell receptor beta chains derived from one specimen sequenced in a study of PD-1 blockade in classical Hodgkin lymphoma. Time point reported: cycle 4 day 1 (C4D1), after 6 weeks of nivolumab. Exposure to brentuximab vedotin varied, and each patient had relapsed following autologous stem cell transplantation. The method was immunoSEQ multiplex PCR; TCRdb's version includes in-frame clones alone and lacks a portion of them. The sample contains 6,600 or so clones, approximately 80% of which appear only once. This specimen consisted of peripheral blood mononuclear cells (PBMCs), obtained before the fourth cycle of nivolumab. These receptors came from a human donor with classical Hodgkin lymphoma.

This rearrangement joins TRBV18 to TRBJ2-1; D might be TRBD2 (6 bases). CDR1 KGHSH and CDR2 LQKENI come from the germline V gene. The V gene lost 3 bases and the J gene lost 3 bases, with 15 bases spanning the gap. This CDR3 has 16 residues. The CDR3 nucleotides read TGTGCCAGCTCACCTACCCTAGCGACCATCTACAATGAGCAGTTCTTC. This translates into CASSPTLATIYNEQFF.

This clone was detected only a few times. The chain uses TRBV2 and TRBJ2-7; D might be TRBD1 (6 bases). Trimming removed 4 bases from V and 2 bases from J, with 15 bases in between. Germline V gives CDR1 SNHLY, CDR2 FYNNEI. CDR3 size: 15 residues. The DNA of the CDR3 is TGTGCCAGCAGTGTACAGGGCTACATCCCCTACGAGCAGTACTTC. This codes for CASSVQGYIPYEQYF.

The chain is built from TRBV5-4 and TRBJ1-2; the D gene is possibly TRBD1 (5 bases). V lost 0 bases and J 2 bases, leaving 5 bases between the germline ends. CDR1 is SGHNT, CDR2 YYREEE, per germline (reference sequence). This CDR3 spans 13 amino acids. The CDR3 loop reads CASSLGGNYGYTF. Written as DNA, the CDR3 is TGTGCCAGCAGCTTGGGGGGGAACTATGGCTACACCTTC.

The V and J genes are TRBV5-6 and TRBJ2-2; 9 bases fit TRBD1. With V trimmed by 5 bases and J by 0 bases, 14 bases remained unmatched. The CDR3 covers 19 residues. The germline V gene has CDR1 SGHDT and CDR2 YYEEEE. In DNA form, the CDR3 reads TGTGCCAGCAGTCCCTGGACAGGGGCCGGATCCGCGAACACCGGGGAGCTGTTTTTT. This translates into CASSPWTGAGSANTGELFF.

This rearrangement joins TRBV10-1 to TRBJ1-3; D remains unclear. Germline V gene data show CDR1 as WNHNN and CDR2 as SYGVQD (reference sequence). V lost 9 bases and J 0 bases, leaving 15 bases between the germline ends. The CDR3 consists of 15 residues. CDR3 nucleotide sequence: TGCGCCAGTCCTCGCACAGTTTACTCTGGAAACACCATATATTTT. It translates to CASPRTVYSGNTIYF.

The chain couples TRBV7-3 to TRBJ2-2; a possible D gene is TRBD1 (5 bases). CDR1 and CDR2 (germline): SGHTA, FQGTGA. This CDR3 comprises 14 residues. The ends were cut back, 0 bases at V and 7 bases at J, with 9 bases in the middle. CDR3 residues: CASSLTTGFGELFF. The DNA of the CDR3 is TGTGCCAGCAGCTTAACAACAGGATTCGGGGAGCTGTTTTTT.

The chain carries TRBV27 and TRBJ1-1; 9 nucleotides match TRBD1. CDR3 size: 14 residues. Trimming took 4 bases from V and 4 from J; bases not matched to a gene: 4. The germline CDR1 and CDR2 sequences are MNHEY and SMNVEV (reference sequence). The CDR3: CASSWGTGFTEAFF. CDR3 nucleotides: TGTGCCAGCAGTTGGGGGACAGGGTTCACTGAAGCTTTCTTT.

The rearrangement links TRBV10-3 to TRBJ2-7; D remains unclear. CDR1 ENHRY and CDR2 SYGVKD come from the germline V gene. The CDR3 is 10 amino acids. V was trimmed by 3 bases and J by 10 bases, leaving 7 bases between them. CDR3 in amino acids: CAISDGLQYF. The CDR3, as DNA: TGTGCCATCAGTGACGGCCTCCAGTACTTC.

The rearrangement joins TRBV14 to TRBJ1-2; D gene uncertain. V lost 1 base to trimming and J lost 0 bases, with 6 bases between them. CDR3 length: 14 residues. Per germline, CDR1 SGHDN and CDR2 FVKESK. The CDR3 DNA reads as TGTGCCAGCAGCCAAGTCAATCCTAACTATGGCTACACCTTC. It yields the protein CASSQVNPNYGYTF.

This clone was seen a few times. This chain links TRBV29-1 with TRBJ1-1, with a weak D call TRBD1 (5 bases). The V end lost 5 bases, the J end lost 11 bases, and 18 bases lay between the germline ends. Germline V gene sequence: CDR1 SQVTM, CDR2 ANQGSEA. The CDR3 runs to 12 residues. CDR3 sequence (DNA): TGCAGCGTTCAACGGGGCACGGAAGGTGCTTTCTTT. Translated: CSVQRGTEGAFF.

The chain joins TRBV7-9 to TRBJ2-7; TRBD1 agrees at 7 bases. CDR3 length equals 14 residues. The V gene's germline CDR1 is SEHNR and CDR2 FQNEAQ (reference sequence). V lost 5 bases to trimming and J lost 2 bases; unmatched junction nucleotides: 6. CDR3 sequence (DNA): TGTGCCAGCAGCCCCCCGGGACAGCCCTACGAGCAGTACTTC. Its protein product is CASSPPGQPYEQYF.

The chain is built from TRBV12-5 and TRBJ2-2, with 8 bases lining up with TRBD1. The junction had 6 bases not matched to a gene; V was cut back by 4 bases and J by 5 bases. CDR1 LGHNT and CDR2 FRNRAP come from the germline V gene. This CDR3 has 15 residues. The CDR3 region has the DNA TGTGCTAGTGGTTCCCAGGGGGCAACGACCGGGGAGCTGTTTTTT. Amino acids: CASGSQGATTGELFF.

The rearrangement uses TRBV5-5 and TRBJ2-7, with D tentatively TRBD1 (5 bases). The germline V and J ends were trimmed by 0 bases and 0 bases, with 10 bases remaining between them. CDR1 and CDR2 from the germline V gene are SGHKS and YYEKEE (reference sequence). This CDR3 has 15 amino acids. Here the CDR3 DNA reads TGTGCCAGCAGCTTGGTGCAGGGCCTCTCCTACGAGCAGTACTTC. This translates into CASSLVQGLSYEQYF. The full variable domain, with the rest looked up from reference TRBV5-5 and TRBJ2-7, is DAGVTQSPTHLIKTRGQQVTLRCSPISGHKSVSWYQQVLGQGPQFIFQYYEKEERGRGNFPDRFSARQFPNYSSELNVNALLLGDSALYLCASSLVQGLSYEQYFGPGTRLTVT.

The chain links TRBV25-1 to TRBJ2-7, with TRBD1 matching over 7 bases. Losses at the gene ends were 5 bases for V and 2 bases for J; bases not matched to a gene: 9. The CDR3 covers 15 residues. Germline CDR1 MGHDK, CDR2 SYGVNS. This CDR3 reads CASSPTTGTAYEQYF. In DNA form, the CDR3 reads TGTGCCAGCAGTCCCACTACCGGGACAGCCTACGAGCAGTACTTC.

This clone showed up just a few times. V gene TRBV7-9 combines with J gene TRBJ1-2, with TRBD1 matching over 9 bases. This CDR3 comprises 14 residues. V was clipped by 3 bases and J by 7 bases; unmatched bases: 6. Germline-derived CDR1 and CDR2 are SEHNR and FQNEAQ (reference sequence). The chain's CDR3 is CASSFGQGKGGYTF. Written as DNA, the CDR3 is TGTGCCAGCAGCTTCGGACAGGGGAAGGGTGGCTACACCTTC.

This sequence joins TRBV21-1 and TRBJ1-2. TRBV21-1 is a listed pseudogene. This CDR3 comprises 15 residues. The CDR3 region has the DNA TGTGCCAGCAGCAAAGGGGGTGGGGAGGACTATGGCTACACCTTC. As protein: CASSKGGGEDYGYTF.

The chain employs TRBV4-3 and TRBJ2-1, with a possible D match to TRBD2 (5 bases). The CDR3 extends over 13 amino acids. The germline gives CDR1 LGHNA, CDR2 YSLEER. Trimming removed 0 bases at V and 10 bases at J, with 10 bases between. The CDR3 protein is CASSQDRTLEQFF. DNA of the CDR3: TGCGCCAGCAGCCAAGATAGGACTCTCGAGCAGTTCTTC.

This clone was counted between two and nine times. This sequence joins TRBV5-4 and TRBJ1-2, with D unclear. This CDR3 has 15 residues. The V and J ends lost 0 bases and 3 bases respectively, with 12 bases between them. From germline, CDR1 is SGHNT and CDR2 YYREEE (reference sequence). The CDR3 nucleotides read TGTGCCAGCAGCTTGGATCAACACCCCGACTATGGCTACACCTTC. This gives the protein CASSLDQHPDYGYTF.

V usage is TRBV28 and J usage is TRBJ1-4, with D possibly matching TRBD1 (5 bases). The CDR3 is 14 amino acids. Trimming pared 6 bases from V and 0 bases from J, leaving 8 bases between. CDR1 is MDHEN, CDR2 SYDVKM, per germline. CDR3 region: CASRPGSTNEKLFF. CDR3 coding DNA: TGTGCCAGCAGACCAGGGTCAACTAATGAAAAACTGTTTTTT. Together with reference TRBV28 and TRBJ1-4, the CDR3 gives the full variable domain: DVKVTQSSRYLVKRTGEKVFLECVQDMDHENMFWYRQDPGLGLRLIYFSYDVKMKEKGDIPEGYSVSREKKERFSLILESASTNQTSMYLCASRPGSTNEKLFFGSGTQLSVL.

The rearrangement links TRBV2 to TRBJ1-2; maybe TRBD1 (5 bases). The germline CDR1 and CDR2 sequences are SNHLY and FYNNEI. The CDR3 contains 13 residues. Trimming cost V 6 bases and J 5 bases, with 13 bases left between them. CDR3: CASSTRAGYGYTF. The CDR3 DNA reads as TGTGCCAGCAGCACCAGGGCCGGGTATGGCTACACCTTC.

The chain recombines TRBV5-5 with TRBJ2-3; the D gene is possibly TRBD2 (5 bases). Trimming took off 4 bases at V and 0 bases at J, with 15 bases between the two ends. Germline V gene sequence: CDR1 SGHKS, CDR2 YYEKEE (reference sequence). The CDR3 length is 16 residues. The CDR3 DNA sequence: TGTGCCAGCAGCCTGTTCTTAGCGCCTAGCACAGATACGCAGTATTTT. It specifies CASSLFLAPSTDTQYF.

The chain joins TRBV19 to TRBJ1-4; possible D gene TRBD1, 6 bases. This CDR3 spans 15 amino acids. Trimming removed 3 bases from V and 8 bases from J, with 16 bases in between. Germline V gene data show CDR1 as LNHDA and CDR2 as SQIVND (reference sequence). The CDR3 DNA sequence: TGTGCCAGTAGTATTGGTACAGGGCTGGGCGAAAAACTGTTTTTT. It specifies CASSIGTGLGEKLFF.